This T cell receptor beta chain stems from a study of cytomegalovirus exposure and HLA in healthy donors. Study findings and constraints: Later examination showed HLA-associated TCR beta chains had greater clonal expansion than equally common others. The productive fraction for most TCR beta V segments was about 90% or about 30% in an earlier analysis.

Remarks on this clone: Its antigen is not known.

PCR primers comprised 60 Vbeta and 13 Jbeta primers. TCRdb's table, derived via immunoSEQ multiplex PCR, lists solely in-frame clones and lacks some. The sample holds approximately 100,000 clones, around 81% seen once. V gave up 5 bases and J gave up 4 bases, with 12 bases separating them. The length of the CDR3 is 14 residues. In germline, CDR1 is SGHTA, CDR2 FQGNSA. The clonotype comes from a woman aged 25 to 39 in good health and CMV-seronegative. The V gene is TRBV7-2, the J gene TRBJ2-1; D uncertain. The sample taken for sequencing was PBMCs. CDR3 amino acids: CASSIGFAYNEQFF. The CDR3 DNA reads TGTGCCAGCAGCATCGGGTTTGCATACAATGAGCAGTTCTTC.